This T cell receptor beta chain derives from a study of T cell repertoires in cytomegalovirus infection. In this sample, this clonotype turned up many times. Its antigen is still unknown. Using its own MiXCR run on the reads, TCRdb lists one record per CDR3 protein. The sample has roughly 920,000 distinct CDR3 sequences; 30% to 40% are singletons. Trimming pared 1 base from V and 8 bases from J, leaving 9 bases between. The length of the CDR3 is 13 residues. The V gene's germline CDR1 is SGHVS and CDR2 FNYEAQ. This clonotype was obtained from a human donor in good health (CMV status not recorded). Some clones in this sample may be carry-over from other donors' samples. The specimen was cultured CD8+ T cells from PBMCs, collected from culture after CMV antigen stimulation. This sequence joins TRBV7-6 and TRBJ2-1; the D call may be TRBD1 or TRBD2 (6 bases each). For the CDR3, the DNA is TGTGCCAGCAGCTTAGGGGGGGCTGATGAGCAGTTCTTC. This gives the protein CASSLGGADEQFF.